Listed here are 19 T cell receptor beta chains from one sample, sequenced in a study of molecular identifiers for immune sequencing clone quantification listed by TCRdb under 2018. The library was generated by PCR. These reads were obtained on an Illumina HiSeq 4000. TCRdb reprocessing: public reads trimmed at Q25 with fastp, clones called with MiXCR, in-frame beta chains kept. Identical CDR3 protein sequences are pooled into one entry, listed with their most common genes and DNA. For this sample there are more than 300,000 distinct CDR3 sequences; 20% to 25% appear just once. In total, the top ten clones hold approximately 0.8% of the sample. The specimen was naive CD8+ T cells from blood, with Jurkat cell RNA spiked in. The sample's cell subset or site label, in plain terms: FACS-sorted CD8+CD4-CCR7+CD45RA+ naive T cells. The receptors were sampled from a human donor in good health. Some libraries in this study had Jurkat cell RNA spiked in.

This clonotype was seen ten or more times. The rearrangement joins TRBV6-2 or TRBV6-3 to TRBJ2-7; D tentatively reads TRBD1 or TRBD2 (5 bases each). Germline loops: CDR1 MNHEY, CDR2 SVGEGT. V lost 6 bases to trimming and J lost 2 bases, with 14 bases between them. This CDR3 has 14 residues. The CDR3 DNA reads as TGTGCCAGCAGGCCCGGGACGCGAGCCTACGAGCAGTACTTC. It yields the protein CASRPGTRAYEQYF.

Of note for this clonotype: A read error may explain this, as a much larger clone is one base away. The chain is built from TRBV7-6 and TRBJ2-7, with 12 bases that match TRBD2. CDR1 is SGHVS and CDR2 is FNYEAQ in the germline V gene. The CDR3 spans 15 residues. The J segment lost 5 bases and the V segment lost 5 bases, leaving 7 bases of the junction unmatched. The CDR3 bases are TGTGCCAGCAGCCCAACTAGCGGGGGGTTAGACGAGCAGTACTTC. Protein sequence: CASSPTSGGLDEQYF. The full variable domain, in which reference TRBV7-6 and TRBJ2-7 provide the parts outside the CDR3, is GAGVSQSPRYKVTKRGQDVALRCDPISGHVSLYWYRQALGQGPEFLTYFNYEAQQDKSGLPNDRFSAERPEGSISTLTIQRTEQRDSAMYRCASSPTSGGLDEQYFGPGTRLTVT.

Here the CDR3 DNA reads TGTGCCAGCAGCTTGTGGCTTTCCTACGAGCAGTACTTC. Protein sequence: CASSLWLSYEQYF. The chain recombines TRBV5-6 with TRBJ2-7; D unclear. The germline CDR1 and CDR2 sequences are SGHDT and YYEEEE. The CDR3 contains 13 residues. Trimming left V 1 base short and J 1 base short, with 6 bases between.

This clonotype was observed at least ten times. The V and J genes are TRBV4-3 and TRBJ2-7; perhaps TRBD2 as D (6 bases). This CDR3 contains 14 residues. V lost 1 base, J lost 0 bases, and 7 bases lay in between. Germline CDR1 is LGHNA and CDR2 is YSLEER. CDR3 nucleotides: TGCGCCAGCAGCCAAGCCGGGGGCTCCTACGAGCAGTACTTC. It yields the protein CASSQAGGSYEQYF.

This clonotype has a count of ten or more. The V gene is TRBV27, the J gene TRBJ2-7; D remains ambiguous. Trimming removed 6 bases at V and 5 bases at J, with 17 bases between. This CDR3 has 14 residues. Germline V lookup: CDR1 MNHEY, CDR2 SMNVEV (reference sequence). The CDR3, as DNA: TGTGCCAGCAGCCCCGGAGCAACCCAGGACGAGCAGTACTTC. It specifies CASSPGATQDEQYF.

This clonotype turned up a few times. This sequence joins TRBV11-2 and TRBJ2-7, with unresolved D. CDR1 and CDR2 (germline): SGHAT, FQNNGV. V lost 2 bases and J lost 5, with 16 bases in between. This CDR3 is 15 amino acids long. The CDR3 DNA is TGTGCCAGCAGCTTACCCTCGGCCAGTTTGAACGAGCAGTACTTC. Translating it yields CASSLPSASLNEQYF.

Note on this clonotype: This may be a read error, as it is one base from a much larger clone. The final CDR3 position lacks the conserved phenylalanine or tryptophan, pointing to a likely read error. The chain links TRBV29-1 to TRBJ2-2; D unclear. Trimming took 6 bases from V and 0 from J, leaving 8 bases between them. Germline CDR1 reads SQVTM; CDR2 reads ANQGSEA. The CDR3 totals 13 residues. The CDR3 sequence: CSVLKSNTGELFL. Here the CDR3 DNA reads TGCAGCGTGCTAAAGTCGAACACCGGGGAGCTGTTTCTT.

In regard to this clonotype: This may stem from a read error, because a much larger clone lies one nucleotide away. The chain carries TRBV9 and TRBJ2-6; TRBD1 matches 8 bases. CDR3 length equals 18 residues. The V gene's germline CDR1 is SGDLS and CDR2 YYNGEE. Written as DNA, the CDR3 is TGTGCCATCAGCGTCCCTCGGACAGGGATATTTGGGGCCAACGTCCTGACTTTC. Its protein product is CAISVPRTGIFGANVLTF.

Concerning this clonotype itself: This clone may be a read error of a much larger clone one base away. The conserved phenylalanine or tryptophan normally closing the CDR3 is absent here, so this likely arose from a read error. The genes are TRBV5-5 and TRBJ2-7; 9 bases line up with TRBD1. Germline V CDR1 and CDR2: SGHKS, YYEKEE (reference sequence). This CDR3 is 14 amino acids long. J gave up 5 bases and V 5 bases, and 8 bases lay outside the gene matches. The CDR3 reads CASSSGQGWNEQYL. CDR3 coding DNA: TGTGCCAGCAGTTCCGGACAGGGGTGGAACGAGCAGTACCTC.

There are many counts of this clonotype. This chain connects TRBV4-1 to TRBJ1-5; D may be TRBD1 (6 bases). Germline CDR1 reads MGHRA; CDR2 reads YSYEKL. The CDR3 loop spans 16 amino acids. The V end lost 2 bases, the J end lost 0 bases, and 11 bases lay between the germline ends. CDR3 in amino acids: CASSQNGQFSNQPQHF. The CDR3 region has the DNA TGCGCCAGCAGCCAAAATGGACAGTTTAGCAATCAGCCCCAGCATTTT.

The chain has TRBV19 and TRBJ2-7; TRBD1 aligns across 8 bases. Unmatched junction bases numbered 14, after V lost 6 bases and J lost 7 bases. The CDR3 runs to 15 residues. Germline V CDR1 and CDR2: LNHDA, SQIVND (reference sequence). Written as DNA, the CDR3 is TGTGCCAGTAGCGACAGACAGGGGATTACGGGGGAGCAGTACTTC. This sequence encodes CASSDRQGITGEQYF. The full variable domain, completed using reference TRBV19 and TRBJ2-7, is DGGITQSPKYLFRKEGQNVTLSCEQNLNHDAMYWYRQDPGQGLRLIYYSQIVNDFQKGDIAEGYSVSREKKESFPLTVTSAQKNPTAFYLCASSDRQGITGEQYFGPGTRLTVT.

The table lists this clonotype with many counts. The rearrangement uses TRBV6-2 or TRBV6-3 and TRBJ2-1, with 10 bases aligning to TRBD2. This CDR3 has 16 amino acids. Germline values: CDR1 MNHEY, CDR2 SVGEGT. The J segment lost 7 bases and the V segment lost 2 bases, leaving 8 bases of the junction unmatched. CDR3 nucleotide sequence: TGTGCCAGCAGTTACCCTCCGGCTAGCGGGAGTAATGAGCAGTTCTTC. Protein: CASSYPPASGSNEQFF.

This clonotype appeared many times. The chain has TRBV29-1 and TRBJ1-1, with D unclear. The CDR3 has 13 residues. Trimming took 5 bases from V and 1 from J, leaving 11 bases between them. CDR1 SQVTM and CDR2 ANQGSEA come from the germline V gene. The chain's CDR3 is CSVLWRRNTEAFF. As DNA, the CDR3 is TGCAGCGTTTTGTGGCGGAGGAACACTGAAGCTTTCTTT.

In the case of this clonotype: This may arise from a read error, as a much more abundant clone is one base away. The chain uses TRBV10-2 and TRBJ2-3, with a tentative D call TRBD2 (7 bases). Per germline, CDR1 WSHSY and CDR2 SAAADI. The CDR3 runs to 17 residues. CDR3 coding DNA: TGCGCCAGCAGTCGGGTTATTTCGCGGGGGCGTGAAGATACGCAGGATTTT. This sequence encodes CASSRVISRGREDTQDF.

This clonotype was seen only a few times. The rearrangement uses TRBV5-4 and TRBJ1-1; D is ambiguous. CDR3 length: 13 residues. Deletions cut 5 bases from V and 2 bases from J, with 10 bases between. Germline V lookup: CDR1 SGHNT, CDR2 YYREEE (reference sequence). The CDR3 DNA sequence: TGTGCCAGCAGAAATGGTGTAAACACTGAAGCTTTCTTT. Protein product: CASRNGVNTEAFF.

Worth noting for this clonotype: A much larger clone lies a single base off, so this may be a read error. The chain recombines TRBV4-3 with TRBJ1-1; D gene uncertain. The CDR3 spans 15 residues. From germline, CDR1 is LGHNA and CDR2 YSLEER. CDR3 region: CASSQDKVTNLGALF. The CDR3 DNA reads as TGCGCCAGCAGCCAAGATAAAGTTACGAACCTGGGAGCTCTCTTT.

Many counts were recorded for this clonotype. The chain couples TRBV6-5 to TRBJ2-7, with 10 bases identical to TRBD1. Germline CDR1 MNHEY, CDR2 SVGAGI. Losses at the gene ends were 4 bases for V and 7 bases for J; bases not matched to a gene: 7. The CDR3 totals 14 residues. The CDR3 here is CASSSGQGLGEQYF. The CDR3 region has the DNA TGTGCCAGCAGTTCGGGACAGGGGCTTGGGGAGCAGTACTTC.

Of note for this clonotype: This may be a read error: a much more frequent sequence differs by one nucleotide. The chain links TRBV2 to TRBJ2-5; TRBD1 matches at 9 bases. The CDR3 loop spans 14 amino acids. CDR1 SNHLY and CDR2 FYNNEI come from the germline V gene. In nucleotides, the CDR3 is TGTGCCGGCAGTGAAACAGGGGGCGGCGAGACCCAGTACTTC. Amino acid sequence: CAGSETGGGETQYF.

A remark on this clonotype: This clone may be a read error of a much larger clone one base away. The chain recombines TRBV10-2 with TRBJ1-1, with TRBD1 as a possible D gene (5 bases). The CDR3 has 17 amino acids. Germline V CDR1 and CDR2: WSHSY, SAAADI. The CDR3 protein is CAGSQSAGRYSVTEAFF. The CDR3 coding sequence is TGCGCCGGCAGTCAATCGGCAGGGAGATATTCAGTAACTGAAGCTTTCTTT.